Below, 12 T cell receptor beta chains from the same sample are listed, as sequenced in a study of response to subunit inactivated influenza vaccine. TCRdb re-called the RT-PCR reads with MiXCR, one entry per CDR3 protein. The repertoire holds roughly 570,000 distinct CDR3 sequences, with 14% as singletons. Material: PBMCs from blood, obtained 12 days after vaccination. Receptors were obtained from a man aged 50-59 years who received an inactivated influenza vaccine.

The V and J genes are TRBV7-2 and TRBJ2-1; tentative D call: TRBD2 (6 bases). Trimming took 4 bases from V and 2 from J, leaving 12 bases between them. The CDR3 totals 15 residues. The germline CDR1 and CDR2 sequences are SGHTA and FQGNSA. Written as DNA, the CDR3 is TGTGCCAGCAGCTCCTTAGCGGAAACCTACAATGAGCAGTTCTTC. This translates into CASSSLAETYNEQFF.

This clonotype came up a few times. The CDR3 coding sequence is TGTGCCAGCAGCAGAGGCGGGGGGCAGAAAGAGACCCAGTACTTC. As protein: CASSRGGGQKETQYF. The chain is built from TRBV7-6 and TRBJ2-5, with TRBD2 identical over 8 bases. The germline V gene has CDR1 SGHVS and CDR2 FNYEAQ. This CDR3 comprises 15 residues. Germline trimming cut 5 bases from V and 3 bases from J; bases unmatched to any gene: 8. Using reference TRBV7-6 and TRBJ2-5 for the parts outside the CDR3, the full variable domain is GAGVSQSPRYKVTKRGQDVALRCDPISGHVSLYWYRQALGQGPEFLTYFNYEAQQDKSGLPNDRFSAERPEGSISTLTIQRTEQRDSAMYRCASSRGGGQKETQYFGPGTRLLVL.

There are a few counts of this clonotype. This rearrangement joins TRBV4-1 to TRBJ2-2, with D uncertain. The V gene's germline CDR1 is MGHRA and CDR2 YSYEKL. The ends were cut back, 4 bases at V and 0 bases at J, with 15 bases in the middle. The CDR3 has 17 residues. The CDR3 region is CASSLKGPFANTGELFF. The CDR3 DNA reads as TGCGCCAGCAGCCTTAAAGGGCCGTTCGCGAACACCGGGGAGCTGTTTTTT.

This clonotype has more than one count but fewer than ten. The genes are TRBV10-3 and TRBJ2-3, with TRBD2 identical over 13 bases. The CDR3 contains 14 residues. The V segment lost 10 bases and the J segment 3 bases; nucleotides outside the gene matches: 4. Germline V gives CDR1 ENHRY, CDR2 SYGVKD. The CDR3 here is CATTLAGGTDTQYF. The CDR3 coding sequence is TGTGCCACCACACTAGCGGGAGGGACAGATACGCAGTATTTT.

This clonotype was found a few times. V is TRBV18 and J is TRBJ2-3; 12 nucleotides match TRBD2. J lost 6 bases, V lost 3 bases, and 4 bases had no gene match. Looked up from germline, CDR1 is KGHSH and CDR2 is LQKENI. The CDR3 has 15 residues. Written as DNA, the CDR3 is TGTGCCAGCTCACCGCGGACTAGCGGGGTTGATACGCAGTATTTT. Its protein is CASSPRTSGVDTQYF.

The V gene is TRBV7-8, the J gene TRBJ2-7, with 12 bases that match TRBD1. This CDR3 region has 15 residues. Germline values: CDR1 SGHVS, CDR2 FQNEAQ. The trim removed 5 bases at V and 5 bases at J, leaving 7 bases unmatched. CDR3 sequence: CASSPQGQGAHEQYF. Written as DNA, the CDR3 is TGTGCCAGCAGCCCACAGGGACAGGGGGCACACGAGCAGTACTTC.

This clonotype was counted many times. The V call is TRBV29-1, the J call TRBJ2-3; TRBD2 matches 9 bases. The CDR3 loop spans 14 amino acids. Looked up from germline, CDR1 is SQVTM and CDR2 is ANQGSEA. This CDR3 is CSGGLAGITDTQYF. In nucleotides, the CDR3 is TGCAGTGGGGGGCTAGCGGGGATCACAGATACGCAGTATTTT.

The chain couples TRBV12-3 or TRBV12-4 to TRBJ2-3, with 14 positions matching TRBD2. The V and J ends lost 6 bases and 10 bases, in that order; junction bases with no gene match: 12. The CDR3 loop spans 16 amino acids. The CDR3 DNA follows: TGTGCCAGCAGACCAACCGGGACTAGCGGGAGTATAGCGCAGTATTTT. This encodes CASRPTGTSGSIAQYF.

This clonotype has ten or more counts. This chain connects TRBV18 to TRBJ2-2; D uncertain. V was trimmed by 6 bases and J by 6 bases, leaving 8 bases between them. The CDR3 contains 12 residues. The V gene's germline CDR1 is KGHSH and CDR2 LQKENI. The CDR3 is CASSWSSGELFF. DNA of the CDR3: TGTGCCAGCTCTTGGAGTTCCGGGGAGCTGTTTTTT.

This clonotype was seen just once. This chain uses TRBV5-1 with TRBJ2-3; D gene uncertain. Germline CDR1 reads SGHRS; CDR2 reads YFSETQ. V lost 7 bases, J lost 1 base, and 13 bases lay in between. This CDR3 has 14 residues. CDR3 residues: CASASGQGTDTQYF. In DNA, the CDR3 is TGCGCCAGCGCCTCCGGGCAGGGCACAGATACGCAGTATTTT.

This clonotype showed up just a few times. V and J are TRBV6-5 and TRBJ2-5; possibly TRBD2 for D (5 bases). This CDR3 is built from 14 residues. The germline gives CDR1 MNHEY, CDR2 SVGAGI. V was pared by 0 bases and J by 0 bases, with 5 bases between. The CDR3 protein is CASSYSDYQETQYF. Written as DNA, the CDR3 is TGTGCCAGCAGTTACTCGGACTACCAAGAGACCCAGTACTTC.

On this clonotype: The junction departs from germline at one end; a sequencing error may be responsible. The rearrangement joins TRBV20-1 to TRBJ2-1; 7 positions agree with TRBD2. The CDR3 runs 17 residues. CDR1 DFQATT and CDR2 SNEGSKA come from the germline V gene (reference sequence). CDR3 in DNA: TGCTGTGCTAGGGACTCGGGAGGCACGAGCTCCTACAATGAGCAGTTCTTC. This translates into CCARDSGGTSSYNEQFF.